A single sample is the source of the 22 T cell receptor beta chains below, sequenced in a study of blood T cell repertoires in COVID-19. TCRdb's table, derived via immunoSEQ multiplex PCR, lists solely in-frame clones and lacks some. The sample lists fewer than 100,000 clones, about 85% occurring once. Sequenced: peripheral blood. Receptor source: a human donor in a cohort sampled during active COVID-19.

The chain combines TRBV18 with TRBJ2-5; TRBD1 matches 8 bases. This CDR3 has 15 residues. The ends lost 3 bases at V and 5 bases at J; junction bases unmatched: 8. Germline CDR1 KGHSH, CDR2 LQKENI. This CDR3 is CASSPRTGTEETQYF. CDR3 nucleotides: TGTGCCAGCTCACCGCGGACAGGGACGGAGGAGACCCAGTACTTC.

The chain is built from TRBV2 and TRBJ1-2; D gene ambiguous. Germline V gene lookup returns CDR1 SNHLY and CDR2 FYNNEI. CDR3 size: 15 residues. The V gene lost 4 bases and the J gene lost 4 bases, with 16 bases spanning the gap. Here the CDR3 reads CASSGSGGLIYGYTF. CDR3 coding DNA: TGTGCCAGCAGTGGATCAGGAGGCTTGATCTATGGCTACACCTTC.

The CDR3 DNA follows: TGTGCCAGCAGCTCCCGACAGGGGGGAAAACTGTTTTTT. It encodes CASSSRQGGKLFF. The genes are TRBV7-2 and TRBJ1-4, with TRBD1 matching 9 bases. J was trimmed by 10 bases and V by 4 bases; bases with no gene match: 4. Germline CDR1 reads SGHTA; CDR2 reads FQGNSA. The CDR3 totals 13 residues. The whole variable domain, remainder taken from reference TRBV7-2 and TRBJ1-4, is GAGVSQSPSNKVTEKGKDVELRCDPISGHTALYWYRQSLGQGLEFLIYFQGNSAPDKSGLPSDRFSAERTGGSVSTLTIQRTQQEDSAVYLCASSSRQGGKLFFGSGTQLSVL.

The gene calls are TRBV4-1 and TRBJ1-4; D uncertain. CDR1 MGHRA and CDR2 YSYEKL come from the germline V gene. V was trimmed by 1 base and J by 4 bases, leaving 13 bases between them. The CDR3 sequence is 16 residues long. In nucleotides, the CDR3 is TGCGCCAGCAGCCAAGCCTTTTCAGGCTTTAATGAAAAACTGTTTTTT. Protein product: CASSQAFSGFNEKLFF.

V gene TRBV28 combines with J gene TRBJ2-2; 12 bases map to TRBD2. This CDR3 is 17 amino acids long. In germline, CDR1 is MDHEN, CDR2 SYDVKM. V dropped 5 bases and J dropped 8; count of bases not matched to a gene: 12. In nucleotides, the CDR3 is TGTGCCAGCAGTCCCAGGCCCGGACTAGCGGGATCTGGGGAGCTGTTTTTT. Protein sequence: CASSPRPGLAGSGELFF. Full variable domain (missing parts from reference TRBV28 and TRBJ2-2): DVKVTQSSRYLVKRTGEKVFLECVQDMDHENMFWYRQDPGLGLRLIYFSYDVKMKEKGDIPEGYSVSREKKERFSLILESASTNQTSMYLCASSPRPGLAGSGELFFGEGSRLTVL.

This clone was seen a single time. This CDR3 is CASSLEPAGVPYEQYF. CDR3 bases: TGCGCCAGCAGCTTGGAGCCAGCGGGAGTACCCTACGAGCAGTACTTC. V gene TRBV5-1 combines with J gene TRBJ2-7, with 8 nucleotides matching TRBD2. J lost 2 bases, V lost 0 bases, and 7 bases had no gene match. Germline V gives CDR1 SGHRS, CDR2 YFSETQ. The CDR3 has 16 amino acids.

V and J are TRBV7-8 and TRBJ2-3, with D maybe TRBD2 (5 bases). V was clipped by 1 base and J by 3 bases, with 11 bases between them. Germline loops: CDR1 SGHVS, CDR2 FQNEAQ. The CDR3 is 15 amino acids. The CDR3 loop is CASSLGVSETDTQYF. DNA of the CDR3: TGTGCCAGCAGCTTAGGGGTTAGCGAAACAGATACGCAGTATTTT.

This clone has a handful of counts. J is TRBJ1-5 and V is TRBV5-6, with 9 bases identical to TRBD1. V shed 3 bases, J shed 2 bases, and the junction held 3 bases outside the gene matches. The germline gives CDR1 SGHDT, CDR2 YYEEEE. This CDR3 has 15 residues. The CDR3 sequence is CASSSRDRGNQPQHF. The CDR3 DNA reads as TGTGCCAGCAGCTCCCGGGACAGGGGCAATCAGCCCCAGCATTTT. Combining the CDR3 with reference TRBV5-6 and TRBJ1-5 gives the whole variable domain DAGVTQSPTHLIKTRGQQVTLRCSPKSGHDTVSWYQQALGQGPQFIFQYYEEEERQRGNFPDRFSGHQFPNYSSELNVNALLLGDSALYLCASSSRDRGNQPQHFGDGTRLSIL.

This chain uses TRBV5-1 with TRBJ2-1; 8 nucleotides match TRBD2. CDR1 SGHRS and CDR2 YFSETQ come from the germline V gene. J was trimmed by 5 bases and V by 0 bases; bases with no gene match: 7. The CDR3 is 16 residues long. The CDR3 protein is CASSLDPGGGHNEQFF. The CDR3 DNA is TGCGCCAGCAGCTTGGATCCGGGAGGGGGGCACAATGAGCAGTTCTTC.

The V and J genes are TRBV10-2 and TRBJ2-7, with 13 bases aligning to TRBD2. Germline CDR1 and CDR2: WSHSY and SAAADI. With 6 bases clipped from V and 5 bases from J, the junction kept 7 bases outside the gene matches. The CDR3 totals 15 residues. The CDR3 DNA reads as TGCGCCAGCAGGCTCGGACTAGCGGGAGCCAACGAGCAGTACTTC. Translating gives CASRLGLAGANEQYF.

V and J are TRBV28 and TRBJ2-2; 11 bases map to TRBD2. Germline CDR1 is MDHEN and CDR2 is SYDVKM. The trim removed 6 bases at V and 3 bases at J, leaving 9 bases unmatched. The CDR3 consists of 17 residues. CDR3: CASRPLGTSGYTGELFF. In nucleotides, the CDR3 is TGTGCCAGCAGACCCCTCGGGACTAGCGGATACACCGGGGAGCTGTTTTTT.

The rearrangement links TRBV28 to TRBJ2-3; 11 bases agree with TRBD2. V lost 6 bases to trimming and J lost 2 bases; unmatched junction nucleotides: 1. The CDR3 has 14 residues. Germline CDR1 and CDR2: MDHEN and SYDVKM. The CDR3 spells CASRTSGATDTQYF. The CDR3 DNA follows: TGTGCCAGCAGGACTAGCGGGGCCACAGATACGCAGTATTTT.

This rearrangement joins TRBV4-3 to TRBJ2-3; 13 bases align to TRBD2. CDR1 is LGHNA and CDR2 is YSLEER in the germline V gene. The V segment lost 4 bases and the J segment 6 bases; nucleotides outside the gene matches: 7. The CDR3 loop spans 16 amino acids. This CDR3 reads CASSRGLAGDLDTQYF. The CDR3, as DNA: TGCGCCAGCAGCCGCGGACTAGCGGGAGATCTGGATACGCAGTATTTT.

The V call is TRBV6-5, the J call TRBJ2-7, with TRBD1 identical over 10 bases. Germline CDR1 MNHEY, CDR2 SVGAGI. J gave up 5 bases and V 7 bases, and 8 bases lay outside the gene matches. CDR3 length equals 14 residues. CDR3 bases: TGTGCCAGCACCCGGGACAGGGGAAGGAACGAGCAGTACTTC. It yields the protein CASTRDRGRNEQYF.

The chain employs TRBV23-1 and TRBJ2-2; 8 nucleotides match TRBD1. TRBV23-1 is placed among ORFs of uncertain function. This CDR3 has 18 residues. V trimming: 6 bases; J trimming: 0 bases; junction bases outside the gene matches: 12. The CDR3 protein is CASSWRGQVQSNTGELFF. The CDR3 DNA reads TGCGCCAGCAGCTGGAGGGGACAGGTGCAATCGAACACCGGGGAGCTGTTTTTT.

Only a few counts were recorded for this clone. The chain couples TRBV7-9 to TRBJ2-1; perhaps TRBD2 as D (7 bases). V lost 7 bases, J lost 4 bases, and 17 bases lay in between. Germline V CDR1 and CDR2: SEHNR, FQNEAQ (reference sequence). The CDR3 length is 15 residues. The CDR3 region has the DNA TGTGCCAGCACCCAGGGGAGGGGCCAATACAATGAGCAGTTCTTC. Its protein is CASTQGRGQYNEQFF.

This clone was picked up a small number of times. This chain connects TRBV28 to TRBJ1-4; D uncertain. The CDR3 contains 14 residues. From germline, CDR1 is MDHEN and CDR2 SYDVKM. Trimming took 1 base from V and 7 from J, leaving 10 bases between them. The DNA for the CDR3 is TGTGCCAGCAGTTTATCCGGGAGAGGTGAAAAACTGTTTTTT. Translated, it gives CASSLSGRGEKLFF.

CDR3 residues: CASSYRPGGGRSRDGSYEQYF. The CDR3 nucleotides are TGTGCCAGCAGTTACCGCCCTGGGGGGGGGCGCTCGCGGGACGGCTCCTACGAGCAGTACTTC. The chain uses TRBV6-2 or TRBV6-3 and TRBJ2-7, with a tentative D call TRBD2 (7 bases). Germline V gene lookup returns CDR1 MNHEY and CDR2 SVGEGT. Trimming shortened V by 2 bases and J by 0 bases, and 29 bases separated the two germline ends. The CDR3 covers 21 residues.

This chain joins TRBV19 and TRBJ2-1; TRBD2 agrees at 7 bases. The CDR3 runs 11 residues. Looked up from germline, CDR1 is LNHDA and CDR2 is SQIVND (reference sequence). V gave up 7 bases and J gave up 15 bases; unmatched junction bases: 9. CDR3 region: CASMGGSFTFF. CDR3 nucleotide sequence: TGTGCCAGTATGGGCGGGAGTTTCACGTTCTTC.

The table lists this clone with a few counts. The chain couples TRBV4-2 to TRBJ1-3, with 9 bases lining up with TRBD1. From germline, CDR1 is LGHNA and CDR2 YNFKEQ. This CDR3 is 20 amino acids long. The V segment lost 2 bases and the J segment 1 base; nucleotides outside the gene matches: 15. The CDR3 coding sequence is TGTGCCAGCAGCCAACAAGAAGCCCTTCGGGGGACAGGGTCTGGAAACACCATATATTTT. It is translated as CASSQQEALRGTGSGNTIYF.

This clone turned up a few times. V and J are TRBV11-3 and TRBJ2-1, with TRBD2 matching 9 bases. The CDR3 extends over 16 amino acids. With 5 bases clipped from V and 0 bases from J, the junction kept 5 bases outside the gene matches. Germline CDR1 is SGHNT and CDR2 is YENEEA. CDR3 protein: CASSPRGGGSYNEQFF. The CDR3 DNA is TGTGCCAGCAGCCCGCGGGGGGGCGGCTCCTACAATGAGCAGTTCTTC.

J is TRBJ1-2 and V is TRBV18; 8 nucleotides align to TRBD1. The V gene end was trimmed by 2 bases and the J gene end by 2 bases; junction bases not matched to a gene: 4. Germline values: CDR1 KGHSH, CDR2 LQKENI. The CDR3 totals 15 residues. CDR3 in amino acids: CASSPGQGANYGYTF. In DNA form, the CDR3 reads TGTGCCAGCTCACCAGGCCAGGGGGCAAACTATGGCTACACCTTC.